The sequence of this T cell receptor (beta chain) was determined in a study of T cell clonality in common variable immunodeficiency. Using immunoSEQ multiplex PCR, the repertoire was profiled, and TCRdb retains in-frame clones only, with some absent. The data show around 34,000 clones, with none appearing a single time. This clone was recorded many times. The CDR3 goes on 3 residues after the read ends, and that part is filled in from the germline J gene. The CDR3 totals 16 residues. The germline V gene encodes CDR1 LNHDA and CDR2 SQIVND (reference sequence). V lost 3 bases, J lost 4 bases, and 12 bases stayed unmatched.

Sequencing was performed on peripheral blood mononuclear cells. The receptor was derived from a person aged 18 to 75 in good health. This chain links TRBV19 with TRBJ2-7; 7 bases map to TRBD2. The part of the CDR3 DNA that was read is TGTGCCAGTAGTATTGACTTCTGGCGGGAGAGGTACGAG. Translating it yields CASSIDFWRERYE. The full CDR3 protein reads CASSIDFWRERYEQYF.